This T cell receptor beta chain was sequenced in a study of cytomegalovirus exposure and HLA in healthy donors. Study background: The 100 million to 140 million unique TCR beta sequences, from roughly 170 million T cells, were found by an earlier analysis. Caucasian-associated ancestry cluster membership applied to about 83% of approximately 400 genotyped donors.

This clone was counted once. Its antigen remains unidentified. In germline, CDR1 is GTSNPN, CDR2 SVGIG (reference sequence). This CDR3 comprises 14 residues. V trimming: 1 base; J trimming: 2 bases; junction bases outside the gene matches: 3. Primers included in the PCR were 60 Vbeta and 13 Jbeta primers. The data were produced by immunoSEQ multiplex PCR, yet TCRdb's version contains in-frame clones alone and is incomplete. The table has tens of thousands of clones, 80% seen once; the top ten hold around 5.8%. Regarding the study as a whole: Some V segments, TRBV6-2 and TRBV6-3 among them, were indistinguishable and were therefore excluded. In most subjects, TCR beta sequences reportedly gave accurate predictions of HLA-A and HLA-B alleles.

The receptor was derived from a male donor in good health and CMV-seronegative. V gene TRBV30 combines with J gene TRBJ2-7, with 9 bases fitting TRBD1. Sequencing input: PBMCs. For the CDR3, the DNA is TGTGCCTGGAGTGGGGGACAGGGCCCCTACGAGCAGTACTTC. Translated, it gives CAWSGGQGPYEQYF.